This T cell receptor (beta chain) stems from a study of T cell repertoires in cytomegalovirus infection. Deletions cut 4 bases from V and 0 bases from J, with 17 bases between. This CDR3 contains 17 residues. The germline V gene has CDR1 KGHDR and CDR2 SFDVKD. TCRdb itself ran the reads through MiXCR, one entry per CDR3 protein. There are approximately 1,000,000 distinct CDR3 sequences in the sample; roughly 30% occur only once, and about an eighth lies in the top ten. A word on this clonotype: Antigen: not known.

Specimen: cultured CD8+ T cells from PBMCs, collected from culture after CMV antigen stimulation. This clonotype was sampled from a human donor in good health (CMV status not recorded). Some clones in this sample may be carry-over from other donors' samples. The J gene is TRBJ2-5, the V gene TRBV24-1; D is tentatively TRBD1 or TRBD2 (5 bases each). The CDR3 region has the DNA TGTGCCACCAGTGACGGCAGCGGCAGGGCGTACCAAGAGACCCAGTACTTC. It codes for CATSDGSGRAYQETQYF.